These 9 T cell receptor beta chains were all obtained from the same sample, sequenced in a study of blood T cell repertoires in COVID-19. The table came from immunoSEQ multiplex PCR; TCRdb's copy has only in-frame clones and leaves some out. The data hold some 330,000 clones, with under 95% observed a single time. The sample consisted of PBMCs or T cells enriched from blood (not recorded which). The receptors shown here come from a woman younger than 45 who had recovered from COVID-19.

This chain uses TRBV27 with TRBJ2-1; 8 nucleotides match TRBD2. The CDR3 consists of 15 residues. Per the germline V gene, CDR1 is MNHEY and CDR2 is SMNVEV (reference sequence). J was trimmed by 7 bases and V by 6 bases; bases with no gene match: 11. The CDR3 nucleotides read TGTGCCAGCAGCATAGCGGGAACTCATCATAATGAGCAGTTCTTC. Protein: CASSIAGTHHNEQFF.

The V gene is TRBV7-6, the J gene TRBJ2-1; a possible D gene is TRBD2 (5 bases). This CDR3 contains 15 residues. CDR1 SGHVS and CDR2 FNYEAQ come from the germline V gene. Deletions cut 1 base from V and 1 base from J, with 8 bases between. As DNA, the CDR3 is TGTGCCAGCAGCTTAGTACTAGGGTCCTACAATGAGCAGTTCTTC. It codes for CASSLVLGSYNEQFF.

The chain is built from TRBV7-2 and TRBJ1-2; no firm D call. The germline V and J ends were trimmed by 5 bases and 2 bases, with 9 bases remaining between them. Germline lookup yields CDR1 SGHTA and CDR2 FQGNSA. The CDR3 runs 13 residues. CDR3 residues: CASSRTENYGYTF. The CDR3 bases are TGTGCCAGCAGCCGGACTGAAAACTATGGCTACACCTTC.

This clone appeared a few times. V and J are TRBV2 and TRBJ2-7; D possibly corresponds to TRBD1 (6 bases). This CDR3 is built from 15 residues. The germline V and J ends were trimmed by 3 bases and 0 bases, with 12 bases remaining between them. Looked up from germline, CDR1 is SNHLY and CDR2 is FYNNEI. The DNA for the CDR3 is TGTGCCAGCAGTGAGGTGCAGGGGAGCTCCTACGAGCAGTACTTC. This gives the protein CASSEVQGSSYEQYF.

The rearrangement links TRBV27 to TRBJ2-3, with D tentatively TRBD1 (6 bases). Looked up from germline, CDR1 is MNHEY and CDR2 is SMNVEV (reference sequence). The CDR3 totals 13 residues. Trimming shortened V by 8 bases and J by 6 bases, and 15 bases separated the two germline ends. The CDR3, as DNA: TGTGCCAGCCAGGACAGTTCCACGGATACGCAGTATTTT. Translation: CASQDSSTDTQYF.

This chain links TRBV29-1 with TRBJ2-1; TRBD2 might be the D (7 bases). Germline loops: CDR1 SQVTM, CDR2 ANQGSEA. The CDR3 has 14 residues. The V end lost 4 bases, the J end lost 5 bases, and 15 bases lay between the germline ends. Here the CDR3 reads CSVGGRGLHNEQFF. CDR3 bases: TGCAGCGTTGGAGGGCGGGGGCTACACAATGAGCAGTTCTTC.

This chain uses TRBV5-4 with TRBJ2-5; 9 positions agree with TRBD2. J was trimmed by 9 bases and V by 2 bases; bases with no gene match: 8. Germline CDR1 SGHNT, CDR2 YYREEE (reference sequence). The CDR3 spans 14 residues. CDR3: CASSFIAGVGAQYF. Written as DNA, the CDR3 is TGTGCCAGCAGCTTCATAGCGGGGGTGGGGGCCCAGTACTTC. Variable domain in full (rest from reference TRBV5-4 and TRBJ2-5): ETGVTQSPTHLIKTRGQQVTLRCSSQSGHNTVSWYQQALGQGPQFIFQYYREEENGRGNFPPRFSGLQFPNYSSELNVNALELDDSALYLCASSFIAGVGAQYFGPGTRLLVL.

CDR3: CASSRPGSGGTNTGELFF. CDR3 in DNA: TGTGCCAGCAGCCGACCAGGCTCGGGGGGAACGAACACCGGGGAGCTGTTTTTT. The rearrangement links TRBV3-1 (or the pseudogene TRBV3-2) to TRBJ2-2, with 7 bases aligning to TRBD2. V gave up 4 bases and J gave up 0 bases; unmatched junction bases: 11. Looked up from germline, CDR1 is LGHDT and CDR2 is YNNKEL (reference sequence). The CDR3 sequence is 18 residues long.

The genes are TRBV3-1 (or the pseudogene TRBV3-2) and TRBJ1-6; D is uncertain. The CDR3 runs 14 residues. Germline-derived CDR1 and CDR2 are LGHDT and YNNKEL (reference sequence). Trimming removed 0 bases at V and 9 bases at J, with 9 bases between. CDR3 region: CASSQEKRASPLHF. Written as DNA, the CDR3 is TGTGCCAGCAGCCAAGAGAAGAGGGCTTCACCCCTCCACTTT.